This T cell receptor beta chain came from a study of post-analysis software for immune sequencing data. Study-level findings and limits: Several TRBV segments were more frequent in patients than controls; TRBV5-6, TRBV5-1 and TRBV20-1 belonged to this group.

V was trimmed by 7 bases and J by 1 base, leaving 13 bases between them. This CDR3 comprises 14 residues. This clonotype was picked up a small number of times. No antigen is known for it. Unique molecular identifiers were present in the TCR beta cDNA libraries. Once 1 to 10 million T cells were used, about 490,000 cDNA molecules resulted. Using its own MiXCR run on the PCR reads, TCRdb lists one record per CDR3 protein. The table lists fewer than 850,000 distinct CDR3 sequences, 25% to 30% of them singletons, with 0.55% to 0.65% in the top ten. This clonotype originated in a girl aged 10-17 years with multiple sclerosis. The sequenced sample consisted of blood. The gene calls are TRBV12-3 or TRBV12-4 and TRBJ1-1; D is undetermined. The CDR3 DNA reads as TGTGCCAGCAATTTGGTCAGGCGGAACACTGAAGCTTTCTTT. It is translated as CASNLVRRNTEAFF.